This T cell receptor (beta chain) was found in a study of T-cell reconstitution after alpha-beta-depleted transplantation in children (dated by TCRdb to the mid-2010s). About the study as a whole: T-cell immune reconstitution after TCRalphabeta/CD19-depleted allogeneic hematopoietic cell transplantation in children was quantitatively tracked in the study by means of TCR repertoire profiling.

The table lists this clonotype with a few counts. Its target antigen remains unknown. Per-nucleotide qualities are absent, and no much larger clonotype sits a single base away. This specimen's treatment or condition label, per the study, means: allogeneic hematopoietic cell transplantation with graft depleted of TCRalphabeta T cells and CD19 B cells. The transplant recipients were children given TCRalphabeta/CD19-depleted allogeneic hematopoietic cell grafts. Broader findings and caveats from the paper: About two months after transplant, the apparently early recovery of alphabetaT-cell counts reportedly depended on just several hundred clones that had expanded rapidly and came from non-depleted graft cells. In some patients, the high TCRbeta diversity seen at day 60 was put down to recipient T cells and intrathymic progenitors that had survived conditioning. The frequencies of hyperexpanded clones fell over the following months, and after one year, T-cell counts and TCRbeta diversity were mostly attributed to newly produced T cells.

The library was produced with PCR. Instrument used: Illumina HiSeq 2500. TCR libraries were prepared with molecular barcoding, using unique molecular identifiers to normalize TCRbeta repertoire quantification. Through fastp at Q25 and MiXCR, TCRdb rebuilt clones from the public reads, retaining in-frame beta chains. Entries that share a CDR3 protein sequence are merged under the most common genes and DNA. The sample includes about a million distinct CDR3 sequences, with about 26% observed a single time. The ten top clones hold under 30% of the sample. The germline V end is reduced by 5 bases and the J end by 7 bases; junction bases left unmatched: 10. CDR1 SGHDT and CDR2 YYEEEE are derived from the germline V gene. Its CDR3 holds 15 amino acids, cysteine through phenylalanine. The CDR3 DNA has 45 bases and is translated from base 1.

The origin of this receptor is a boy under two years old who had a stem cell transplant for SCID, so the T cells may come from the graft donor. The specimen comprised PBMCs, mostly from graft donor cells, sampled 360 days after TCRalphabeta/CD19-depleted stem cell transplant. The chain couples TRBV5-6 to TRBJ2-1, and TRBD2 matches 9 of the central bases. The DNA sequence reads TGTGCCAGCAGGAGGAGCGGGGGGCCGGGTAATGAGCAGTTCTTC. This encodes CASRRSGGPGNEQFF.